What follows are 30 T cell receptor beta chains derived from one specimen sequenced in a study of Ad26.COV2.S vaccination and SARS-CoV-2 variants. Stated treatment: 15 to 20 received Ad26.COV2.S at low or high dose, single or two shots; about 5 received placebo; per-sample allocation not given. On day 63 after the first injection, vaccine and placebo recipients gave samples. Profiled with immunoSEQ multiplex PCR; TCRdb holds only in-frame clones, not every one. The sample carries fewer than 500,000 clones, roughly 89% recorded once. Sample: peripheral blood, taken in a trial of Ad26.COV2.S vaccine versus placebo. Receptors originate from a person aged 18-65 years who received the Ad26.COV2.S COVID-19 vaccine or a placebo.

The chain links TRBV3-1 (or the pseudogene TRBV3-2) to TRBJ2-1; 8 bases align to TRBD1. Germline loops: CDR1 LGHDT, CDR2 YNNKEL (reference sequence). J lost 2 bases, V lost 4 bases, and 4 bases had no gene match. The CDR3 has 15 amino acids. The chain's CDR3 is CASSPRDRPYNEQFF. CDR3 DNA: TGTGCCAGCAGCCCCCGGGACAGGCCCTACAATGAGCAGTTCTTC.

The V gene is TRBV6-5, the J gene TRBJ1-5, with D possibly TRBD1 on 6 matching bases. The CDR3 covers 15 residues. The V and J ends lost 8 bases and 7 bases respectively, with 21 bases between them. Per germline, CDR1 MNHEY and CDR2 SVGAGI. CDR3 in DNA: TGTGCCAGCTGGGACATCCGAGGGTTGATCCAGCCCCAGCATTTT. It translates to CASWDIRGLIQPQHF.

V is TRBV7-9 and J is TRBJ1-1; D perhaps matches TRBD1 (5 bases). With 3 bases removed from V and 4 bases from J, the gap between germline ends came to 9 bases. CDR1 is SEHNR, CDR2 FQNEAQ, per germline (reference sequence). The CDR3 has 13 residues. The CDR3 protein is CASSFGHITEAFF. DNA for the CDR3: TGTGCCAGCAGCTTCGGACATATCACTGAAGCTTTCTTT.

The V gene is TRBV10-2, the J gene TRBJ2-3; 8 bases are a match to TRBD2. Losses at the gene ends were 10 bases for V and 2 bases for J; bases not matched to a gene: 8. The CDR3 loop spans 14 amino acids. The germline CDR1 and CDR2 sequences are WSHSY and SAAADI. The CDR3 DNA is TGCGCCACCCAGCGGGAGTATGCCACAGATACGCAGTATTTT. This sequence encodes CATQREYATDTQYF.

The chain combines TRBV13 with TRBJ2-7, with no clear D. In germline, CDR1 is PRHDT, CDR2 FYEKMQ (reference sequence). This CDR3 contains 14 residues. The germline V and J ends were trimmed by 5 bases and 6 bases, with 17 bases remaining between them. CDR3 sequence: CASSLRPNWGEQYV. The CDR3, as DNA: TGTGCCAGCAGCCTGAGACCAAATTGGGGCGAGCAGTACGTC.

CDR3: CASSLTGGTIYF. The CDR3 DNA reads as TGCGCCAGCAGCCTAACCGGGGGCACCATATATTTT. The chain links TRBV4-3 to TRBJ1-3; perhaps TRBD1 as D (5 bases). From germline, CDR1 is LGHNA and CDR2 YSLEER. The CDR3 spans 12 residues. The germline V and J ends were trimmed by 4 bases and 9 bases, with 10 bases remaining between them.

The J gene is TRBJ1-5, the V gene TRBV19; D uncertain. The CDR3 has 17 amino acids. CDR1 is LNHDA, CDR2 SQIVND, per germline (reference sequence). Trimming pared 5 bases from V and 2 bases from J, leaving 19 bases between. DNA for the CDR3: TGTGCCAGTAGTGATCACGGGCCGTCTACGGGCAATCAGCCCCAGCATTTT. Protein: CASSDHGPSTGNQPQHF. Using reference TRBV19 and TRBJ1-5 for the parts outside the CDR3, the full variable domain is DGGITQSPKYLFRKEGQNVTLSCEQNLNHDAMYWYRQDPGQGLRLIYYSQIVNDFQKGDIAEGYSVSREKKESFPLTVTSAQKNPTAFYLCASSDHGPSTGNQPQHFGDGTRLSIL.

The CDR3 protein is CASSEQTYNEQFF. In DNA, the CDR3 is TGTGCCAGCAGTGAACAGACCTACAATGAGCAGTTCTTC. The chain joins TRBV6-1 to TRBJ2-1; D unclear. Trimming left V 2 bases short and J 2 bases short, with 4 bases between. This CDR3 contains 13 residues. Per the germline V gene, CDR1 is MNHNS and CDR2 is SASEGT.

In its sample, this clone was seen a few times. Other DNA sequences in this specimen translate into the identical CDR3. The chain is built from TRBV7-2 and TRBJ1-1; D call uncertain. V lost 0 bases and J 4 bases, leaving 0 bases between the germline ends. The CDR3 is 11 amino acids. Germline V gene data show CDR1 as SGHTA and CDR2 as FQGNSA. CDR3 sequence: CASSLATEAFF. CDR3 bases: TGTGCCAGCAGCTTAGCCACTGAAGCTTTCTTT.

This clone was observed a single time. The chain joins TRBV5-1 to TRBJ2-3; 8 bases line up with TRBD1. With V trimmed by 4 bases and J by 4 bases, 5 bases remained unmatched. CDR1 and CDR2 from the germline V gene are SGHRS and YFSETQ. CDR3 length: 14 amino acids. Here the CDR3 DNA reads TGCGCCAGCAGCGACGACAGGGGCCCAGATACGCAGTATTTT. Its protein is CASSDDRGPDTQYF.

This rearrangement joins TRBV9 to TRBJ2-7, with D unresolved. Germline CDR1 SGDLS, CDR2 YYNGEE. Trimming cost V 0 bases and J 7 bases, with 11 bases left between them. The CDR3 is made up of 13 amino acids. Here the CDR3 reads CASSVGAVGEQYV. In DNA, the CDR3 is TGTGCCAGCAGCGTAGGCGCTGTGGGTGAGCAGTACGTC.

The DNA for the CDR3 is TGTGCCAGCTCACGTGCCCAACCGATGACAGGGATGACTGAAGCTTTCTTT. Translation: CASSRAQPMTGMTEAFF. This sequence joins TRBV18 and TRBJ1-1, with 7 positions matching TRBD1. The CDR3 is 17 residues long. In germline, CDR1 is KGHSH, CDR2 LQKENI. J lost 5 bases, V lost 4 bases, and 16 bases had no gene match.

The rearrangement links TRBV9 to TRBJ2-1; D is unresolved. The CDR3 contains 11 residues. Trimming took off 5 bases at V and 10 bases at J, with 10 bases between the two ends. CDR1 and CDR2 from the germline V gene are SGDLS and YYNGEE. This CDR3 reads CASSFHDEQFF. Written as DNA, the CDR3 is TGTGCCAGCAGTTTCCACGACGAGCAGTTCTTC. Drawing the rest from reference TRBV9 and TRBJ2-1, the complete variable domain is DSGVTQTPKHLITATGQRVTLRCSPRSGDLSVYWYQQSLDQGLQFLIQYYNGEERAKGNILERFSAQQFPDLHSELNLSSLELGDSALYFCASSFHDEQFFGPGTRLTVL.

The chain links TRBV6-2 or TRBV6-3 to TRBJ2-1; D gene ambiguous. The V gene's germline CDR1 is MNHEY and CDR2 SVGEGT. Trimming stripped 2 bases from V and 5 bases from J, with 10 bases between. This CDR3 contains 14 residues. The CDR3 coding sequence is TGTGCCAGCAGTTACGGAGTGGCAAACAATGAGCAGTTCTTC. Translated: CASSYGVANNEQFF.

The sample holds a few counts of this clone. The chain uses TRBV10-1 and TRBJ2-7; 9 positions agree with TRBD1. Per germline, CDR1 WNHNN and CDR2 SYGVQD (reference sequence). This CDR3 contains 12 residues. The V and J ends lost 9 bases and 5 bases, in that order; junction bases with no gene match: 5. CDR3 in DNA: TGCGCCAGTGGACAGGGGACCAACGAGCAGTACTTC. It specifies CASGQGTNEQYF.

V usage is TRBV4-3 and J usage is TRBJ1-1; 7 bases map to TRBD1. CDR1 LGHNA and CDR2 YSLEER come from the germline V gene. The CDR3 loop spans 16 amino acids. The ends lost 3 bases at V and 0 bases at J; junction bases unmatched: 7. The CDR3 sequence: CASSQLPGQMNTEAFF. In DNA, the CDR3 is TGCGCCAGCAGCCAGCTTCCGGGACAGATGAACACTGAAGCTTTCTTT.

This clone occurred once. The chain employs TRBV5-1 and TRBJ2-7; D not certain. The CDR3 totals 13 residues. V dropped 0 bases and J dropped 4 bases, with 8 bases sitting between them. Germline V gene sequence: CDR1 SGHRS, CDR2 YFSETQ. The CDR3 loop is CASSLEARYEQYF. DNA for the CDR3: TGCGCCAGCAGCTTGGAGGCCCGGTACGAGCAGTACTTC.

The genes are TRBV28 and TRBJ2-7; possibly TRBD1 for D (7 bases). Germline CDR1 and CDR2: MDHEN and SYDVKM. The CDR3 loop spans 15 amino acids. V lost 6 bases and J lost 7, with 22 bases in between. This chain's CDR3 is CASSSSTGRLGEQYV. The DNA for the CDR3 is TGTGCCAGCAGCTCGTCGACAGGGAGGCTAGGTGAGCAGTACGTC.

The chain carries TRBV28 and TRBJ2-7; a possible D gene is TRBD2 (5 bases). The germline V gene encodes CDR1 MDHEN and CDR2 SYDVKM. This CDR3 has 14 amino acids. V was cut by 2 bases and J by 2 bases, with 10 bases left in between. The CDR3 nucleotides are TGTGCCAGCAGTTTAACGCGGGCCCCCTACGAGCAGTACTTC. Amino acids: CASSLTRAPYEQYF.

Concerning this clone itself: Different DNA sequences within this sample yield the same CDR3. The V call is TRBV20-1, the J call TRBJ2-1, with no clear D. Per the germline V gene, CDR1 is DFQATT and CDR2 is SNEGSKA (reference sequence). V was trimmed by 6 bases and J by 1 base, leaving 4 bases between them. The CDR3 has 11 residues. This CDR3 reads CSATSYNEQFF. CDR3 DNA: TGCAGTGCGACGTCCTACAATGAGCAGTTCTTC.

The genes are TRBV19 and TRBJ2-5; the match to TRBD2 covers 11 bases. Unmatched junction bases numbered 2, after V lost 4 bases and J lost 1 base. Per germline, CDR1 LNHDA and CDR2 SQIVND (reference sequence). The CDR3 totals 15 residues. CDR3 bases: TGTGCCAGTAGTAGACTAGCGGGGATCCAAGAGACCCAGTACTTC. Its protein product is CASSRLAGIQETQYF.

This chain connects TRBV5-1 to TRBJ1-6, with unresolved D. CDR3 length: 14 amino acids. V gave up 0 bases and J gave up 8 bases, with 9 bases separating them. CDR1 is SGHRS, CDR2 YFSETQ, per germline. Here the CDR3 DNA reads TGCGCCAGCAGCTTGGGGGATTTGGATTCACCCCTCCACTTT. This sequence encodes CASSLGDLDSPLHF.

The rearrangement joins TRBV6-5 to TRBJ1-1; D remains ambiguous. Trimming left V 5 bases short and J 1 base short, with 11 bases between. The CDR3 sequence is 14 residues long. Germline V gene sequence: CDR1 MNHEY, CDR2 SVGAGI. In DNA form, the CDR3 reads TGTGCCAGCAGTATCCACCGGGGGAACACTGAAGCTTTCTTT. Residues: CASSIHRGNTEAFF.

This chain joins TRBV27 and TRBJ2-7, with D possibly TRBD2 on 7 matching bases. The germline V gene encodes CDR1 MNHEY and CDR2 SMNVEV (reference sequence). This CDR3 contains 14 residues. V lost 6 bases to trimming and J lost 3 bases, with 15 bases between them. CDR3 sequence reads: CASSRPGGHYEQYF. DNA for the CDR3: TGTGCCAGCAGCCGCCCGGGGGGACACTACGAGCAGTACTTC.

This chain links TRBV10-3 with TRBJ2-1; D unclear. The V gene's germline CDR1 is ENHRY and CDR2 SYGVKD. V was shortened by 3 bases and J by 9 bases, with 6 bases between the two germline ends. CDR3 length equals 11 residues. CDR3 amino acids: CAISDPREQFF. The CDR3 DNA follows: TGTGCCATCAGTGATCCGCGTGAGCAGTTCTTC.

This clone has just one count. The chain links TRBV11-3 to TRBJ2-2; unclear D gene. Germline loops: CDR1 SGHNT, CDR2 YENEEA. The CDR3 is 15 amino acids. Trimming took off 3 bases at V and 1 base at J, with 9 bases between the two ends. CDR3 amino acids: CASSFDSLNTGELFF. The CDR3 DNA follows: TGTGCCAGCAGCTTTGACTCACTGAACACCGGGGAGCTGTTTTTT.

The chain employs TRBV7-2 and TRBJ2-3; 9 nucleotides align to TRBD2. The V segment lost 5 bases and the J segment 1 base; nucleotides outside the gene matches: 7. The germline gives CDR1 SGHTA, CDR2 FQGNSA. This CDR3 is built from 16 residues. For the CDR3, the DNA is TGTGCCAGCAGCCCCCCGGTAGCGGGGGGCACAGATACGCAGTATTTT. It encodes CASSPPVAGGTDTQYF.

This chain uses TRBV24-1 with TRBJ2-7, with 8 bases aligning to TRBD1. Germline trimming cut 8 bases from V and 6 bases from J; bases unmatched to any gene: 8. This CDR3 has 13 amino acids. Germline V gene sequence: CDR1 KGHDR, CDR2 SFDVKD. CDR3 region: CATKDRDIGEQYF. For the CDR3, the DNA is TGTGCCACCAAGGACAGGGACATCGGCGAGCAGTACTTC.

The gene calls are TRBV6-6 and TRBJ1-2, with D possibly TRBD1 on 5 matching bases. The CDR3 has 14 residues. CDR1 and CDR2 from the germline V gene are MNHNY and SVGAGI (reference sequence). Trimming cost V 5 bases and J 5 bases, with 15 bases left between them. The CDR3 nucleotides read TGTGCCAGCAGTAGTCTTTGGGGCAATTATGGCTACACCTTC. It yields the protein CASSSLWGNYGYTF.

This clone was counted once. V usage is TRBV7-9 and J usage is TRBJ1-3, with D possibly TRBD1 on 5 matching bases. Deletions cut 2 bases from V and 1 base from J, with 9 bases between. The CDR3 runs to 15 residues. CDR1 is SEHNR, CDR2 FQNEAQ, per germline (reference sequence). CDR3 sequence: CASSLLWGSGNTIYF. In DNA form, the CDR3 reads TGTGCCAGCAGCTTACTTTGGGGGTCTGGAAACACCATATATTTT.